This T cell receptor (beta chain) originates from a study of cytomegalovirus exposure and HLA in healthy donors. Study in general: A previous analysis identified approximately 120 million unique TCR beta sequences derived from about 180 million T cells.

PCR used 60 Vbeta primers and 13 Jbeta primers. The table came from immunoSEQ multiplex PCR; TCRdb's copy has only in-frame clones and leaves some out. The sample yields approximately 150,000 clones, 70% to 85% seen once. In nominal health when sampled, donors likely had unrecorded immune exposures nonetheless. Germline lookup yields CDR1 SGHAT and CDR2 FQNNGV. Trimming took off 2 bases at V and 2 bases at J, with 10 bases between the two ends. This CDR3 has 14 residues. What was sequenced was PBMCs. This TCR derives from a woman in her thirties or forties in good health and CMV-seronegative. This chain uses TRBV11-2 with TRBJ2-7, with D perhaps matching TRBD2 (5 bases). The DNA for the CDR3 is TGTGCCAGCAGCTTAAGACTAAGTCCCTACGAGCAGTACTTC. Encoded protein: CASSLRLSPYEQYF.